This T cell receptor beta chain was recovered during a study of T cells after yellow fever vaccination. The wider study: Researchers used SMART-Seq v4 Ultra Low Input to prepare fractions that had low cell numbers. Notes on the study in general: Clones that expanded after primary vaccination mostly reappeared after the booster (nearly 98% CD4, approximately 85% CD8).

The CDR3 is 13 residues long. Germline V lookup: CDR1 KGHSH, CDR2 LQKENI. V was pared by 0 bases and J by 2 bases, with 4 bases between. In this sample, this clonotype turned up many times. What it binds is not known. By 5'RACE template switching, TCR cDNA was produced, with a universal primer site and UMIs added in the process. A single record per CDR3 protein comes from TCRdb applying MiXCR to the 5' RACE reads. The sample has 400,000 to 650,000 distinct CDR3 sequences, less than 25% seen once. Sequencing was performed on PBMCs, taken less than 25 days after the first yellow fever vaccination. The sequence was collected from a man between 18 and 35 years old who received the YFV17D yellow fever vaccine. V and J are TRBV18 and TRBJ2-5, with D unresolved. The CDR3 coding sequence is TGTGCCAGCTCACCACCAGGACAAGAGACCCAGTACTTC. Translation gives CASSPPGQETQYF.